These 23 T cell receptor beta chains were all obtained from the same sample, sequenced in a study of OX40 agonist ivuxolimab in advanced cancers. The assay was immunoSEQ multiplex PCR, and TCRdb's table has in-frame clones only and misses some. The data hold nearly 35,000 clones, with 92% observed a single time. The sample in question was CD4+ or CD8+ T cells sorted from blood, obtained in a trial of the OX40 agonist ivuxolimab. These receptors were obtained from an adult with an advanced solid tumor such as melanoma, head and neck, liver or kidney cancer.

The chain carries TRBV7-9 and TRBJ1-4; D gene unclear. This CDR3 is 12 amino acids long. The germline V and J ends were trimmed by 2 bases and 8 bases, with 6 bases remaining between them. Germline CDR1 SEHNR, CDR2 FQNEAQ (reference sequence). The CDR3 sequence: CASSLREEKLFF. Written as DNA, the CDR3 is TGTGCCAGCAGCTTACGCGAGGAAAAACTGTTTTTT.

This clone has more than one count but fewer than ten. The chain couples TRBV14 to TRBJ2-7, with 14 bases aligning to TRBD2. The CDR3 is 15 residues long. V lost 3 bases, J lost 4 bases, and 2 bases stayed unmatched. Germline V CDR1 and CDR2: SGHDN, FVKESK. CDR3 protein: CASSQGLAGAYEQYF. CDR3 bases: TGTGCCAGCAGCCAGGGACTAGCGGGAGCATACGAGCAGTACTTC. The full variable domain, with the rest looked up from reference TRBV14 and TRBJ2-7, is EAGVTQFPSHSVIEKGQTVTLRCDPISGHDNLYWYRRVMGKEIKFLLHFVKESKQDESGMPNNRFLAERTGGTYSTLKVQPAELEDSGVYFCASSQGLAGAYEQYFGPGTRLTVT.

The rearrangement links TRBV13 to TRBJ1-1; D gene ambiguous. Trimming took 0 bases from V and 0 from J, leaving 8 bases between them. The CDR3 extends over 15 amino acids. From germline, CDR1 is PRHDT and CDR2 FYEKMQ (reference sequence). In DNA, the CDR3 is TGTGCCAGCAGCTTAGGCCCCGTATTGAACACTGAAGCTTTCTTT. Its translation is CASSLGPVLNTEAFF. The entire variable domain, with the rest obtained from reference TRBV13 and TRBJ1-1, is as follows: AAGVIQSPRHLIKEKRETATLKCYPIPRHDTVYWYQQGPGQDPQFLISFYEKMQSDKGSIPDRFSAQQFSDYHSELNMSSLELGDSALYFCASSLGPVLNTEAFFGQGTRLTVV.

This chain joins TRBV7-2 and TRBJ2-1, with unresolved D. There are 12 residues in the CDR3. Looked up from germline, CDR1 is SGHTA and CDR2 is FQGNSA. V gave up 1 base and J gave up 7 bases, with 5 bases separating them. CDR3 in DNA: TGTGCCAGCAGCTTAGTGGGTAATGAGCAGTTCTTC. It translates to CASSLVGNEQFF.

The chain joins TRBV5-1 to TRBJ2-3, with D unclear. This CDR3 has 13 residues. V gave up 0 bases and J gave up 4 bases, with 6 bases separating them. Germline V lookup: CDR1 SGHRS, CDR2 YFSETQ. The CDR3 region has the DNA TGCGCCAGCAGCTTGGGCAGTCCAGATACGCAGTATTTT. Translation gives CASSLGSPDTQYF.

This chain joins TRBV19 and TRBJ2-7; D possibly matches TRBD1 or TRBD2 (6 bases each). The CDR3 contains 14 residues. The germline V and J ends were trimmed by 2 bases and 2 bases, with 10 bases remaining between them. The germline V gene has CDR1 LNHDA and CDR2 SQIVND (reference sequence). CDR3: CASSIKGGTYEQYF. The CDR3 DNA reads as TGTGCCAGTAGTATAAAAGGGGGGACCTACGAGCAGTACTTC.

The chain joins TRBV4-1 to TRBJ2-7, with a weak D call TRBD1 (8 bases). The CDR3 covers 14 residues. Trimming left V 4 bases short and J 4 bases short, with 14 bases between. Germline V lookup: CDR1 MGHRA, CDR2 YSYEKL. The chain's CDR3 is CASSLGQGGYEQYF. The CDR3 DNA follows: TGCGCCAGCAGCCTAGGACAGGGAGGGTACGAGCAGTACTTC.

By share of the sample, this clone is large (0.1 to 1%). The chain couples TRBV10-1 to TRBJ1-1; D gene uncertain. Germline V lookup: CDR1 WNHNN, CDR2 SYGVQD (reference sequence). The CDR3 runs 13 residues. The V gene lost 10 bases and the J gene lost 4 bases, with 16 bases spanning the gap. The CDR3 protein is CATSTDDVTEAFF. CDR3 bases: TGCGCCACGAGCACCGACGATGTCACTGAAGCTTTCTTT.

V and J are TRBV9 and TRBJ1-1, with TRBD1 matching over 7 bases. The CDR3 length is 15 residues. Trimming removed 1 base from V and 5 bases from J; junction bases left unmatched: 8. The germline V gene encodes CDR1 SGDLS and CDR2 YYNGEE. CDR3: CASSVPSGTATEAFF. The CDR3 DNA reads as TGTGCCAGCAGCGTACCTTCAGGGACAGCAACTGAAGCTTTCTTT.

The chain links TRBV11-2 to TRBJ2-3; perhaps TRBD1 as D (6 bases). The CDR3 contains 16 residues. Germline assignment: CDR1 SGHAT and CDR2 FQNNGV. Trimming left V 2 bases short and J 2 bases short, with 14 bases between. DNA for the CDR3: TGTGCCAGCAGCTTATGGGGGCGTCCTCTCACAGATACGCAGTATTTT. Its translation is CASSLWGRPLTDTQYF.

This chain connects TRBV4-3 to TRBJ2-1; 9 nucleotides align to TRBD2. CDR1 and CDR2 from the germline V gene are LGHNA and YSLEER. J gave up 6 bases and V 1 base, and 4 bases lay outside the gene matches. The CDR3 spans 15 residues. The CDR3 region is CASSQVSSGINEQFF. The CDR3 DNA sequence: TGCGCCAGCAGCCAAGTATCTAGCGGGATCAATGAGCAGTTCTTC.

In nucleotides, the CDR3 is TGTGCCACAGGAGGACTACCCACCGGGGAGCTGTTTTTT. It is translated as CATGGLPTGELFF. The rearrangement links TRBV19 to TRBJ2-2, with TRBD2 as a possible D gene (6 bases). Looked up from germline, CDR1 is LNHDA and CDR2 is SQIVND (reference sequence). There are 13 residues in the CDR3. V lost 10 bases and J lost 4, with 13 bases in between.

This rearrangement joins TRBV29-1 to TRBJ2-1; weak D call: TRBD1 (6 bases). The ends were cut back, 5 bases at V and 8 bases at J, with 16 bases in the middle. Germline assignment: CDR1 SQVTM and CDR2 ANQGSEA. This CDR3 has 13 residues. The CDR3 DNA follows: TGCAGCGTTACAGGGATCGTGGGGGATGAGCAGTTCTTC. Amino acid sequence: CSVTGIVGDEQFF.

This clone was counted at least ten times. CDR3 coding DNA: TGCGCCAGCAGCCAAGATAGTGGTTACGAGGGAGGTGAGCAGTTCTTC. Protein sequence: CASSQDSGYEGGEQFF. This chain uses TRBV4-3 with TRBJ2-1, with D perhaps matching TRBD2 (6 bases). CDR1 and CDR2 (germline): LGHNA, YSLEER. The CDR3 is 16 residues long. V was cut by 0 bases and J by 9 bases, with 18 bases left in between.

The chain links TRBV29-1 to TRBJ2-1, with TRBD2 identical over 8 bases. CDR3 length: 14 amino acids. V was pared by 3 bases and J by 6 bases, with 7 bases of the junction left unmatched. Germline assignment: CDR1 SQVTM and CDR2 ANQGSEA. CDR3 nucleotide sequence: TGCAGCGTTGAGGCCGGGAGGGTAACCAATGAGCAGTTCTTC. This sequence encodes CSVEAGRVTNEQFF.

The genes are TRBV9 and TRBJ2-7; 9 bases align to TRBD1. Germline CDR1 SGDLS, CDR2 YYNGEE. V was clipped by 4 bases and J by 5 bases; unmatched bases: 7. This CDR3 contains 14 residues. CDR3 coding DNA: TGTGCCAGCAGCCCCGGGACAGGGATCAACGAGCAGTACTTC. It translates to CASSPGTGINEQYF.

The sample holds one count of this clone. The CDR3 DNA sequence: TGTGCCAGCAGCCCCAGGGGTAATCAGCCCCAGCATTTT. Its translation is CASSPRGNQPQHF. The V and J genes are TRBV5-8 and TRBJ1-5; TRBD1 is a possible D gene (6 bases). This CDR3 has 13 residues. CDR1 SGHTS and CDR2 YDEGEE come from the germline V gene. Between the trimmed V and J ends, which lost 4 bases and 4 bases, there was a span of 9 bases.

The chain joins TRBV4-3 to TRBJ2-7; the match to TRBD2 covers 7 bases. Germline CDR1 and CDR2: LGHNA and YSLEER. This CDR3 has 16 residues. The junction had 9 bases not matched to a gene; V was cut back by 0 bases and J by 4 bases. This chain's CDR3 is CASSQDTTSPFYEQYF. CDR3 coding DNA: TGCGCCAGCAGCCAAGATACGACTAGCCCCTTTTACGAGCAGTACTTC.

V gene TRBV7-6 combines with J gene TRBJ2-2, with a possible D match to TRBD1 (5 bases). Germline lookup yields CDR1 SGHVS and CDR2 FNYEAQ. The CDR3 runs to 18 residues. V gave up 0 bases and J gave up 7 bases, with 21 bases separating them. The CDR3 loop reads CASSLAVWGTGLGGELFF. In nucleotides, the CDR3 is TGTGCCAGCAGCTTAGCAGTCTGGGGAACAGGCTTGGGCGGGGAGCTGTTTTTT.

This clone was counted only a few times. The rearrangement uses TRBV14 and TRBJ1-1, with 9 bases fitting TRBD1. The junction had 6 bases not matched to a gene; V was cut back by 4 bases and J by 6 bases. The germline gives CDR1 SGHDN, CDR2 FVKESK. The length of the CDR3 is 14 residues. This chain's CDR3 is CASSRRTGVPEAFF. In DNA form, the CDR3 reads TGTGCCAGCAGCCGACGGACAGGGGTCCCTGAAGCTTTCTTT.

The chain carries TRBV7-9 and TRBJ2-1; 9 nucleotides align to TRBD2. CDR1 is SEHNR and CDR2 is FQNEAQ in the germline V gene (reference sequence). This CDR3 has 16 residues. The V and J ends lost 4 bases and 3 bases, in that order; junction bases with no gene match: 7. The CDR3 sequence is CASSYDPSGIYNEQFF. The CDR3 coding sequence is TGTGCCAGCAGCTACGACCCTAGCGGGATCTACAATGAGCAGTTCTTC.

This clone showed up just once. The chain uses TRBV9 and TRBJ2-7, with D perhaps TRBD2 (7 bases). This CDR3 has 13 residues. The germline gives CDR1 SGDLS, CDR2 YYNGEE. The V end was cut by 4 bases, the J end by 2 bases, with 10 bases between. CDR3: CASSRGATYEQYF. CDR3 sequence (DNA): TGTGCCAGCAGCCGGGGGGCTACCTACGAGCAGTACTTC.

The V call is TRBV5-4, the J call TRBJ2-3; a weak D match, TRBD2 (6 bases). The ends were cut back, 2 bases at V and 3 bases at J, with 16 bases in the middle. There are 16 residues in the CDR3. Germline lookup yields CDR1 SGHNT and CDR2 YYREEE (reference sequence). The CDR3 reads CASSFKGLLGTDTQYF. The CDR3 DNA follows: TGTGCCAGCAGCTTTAAGGGACTCCTAGGGACAGATACGCAGTATTTT.